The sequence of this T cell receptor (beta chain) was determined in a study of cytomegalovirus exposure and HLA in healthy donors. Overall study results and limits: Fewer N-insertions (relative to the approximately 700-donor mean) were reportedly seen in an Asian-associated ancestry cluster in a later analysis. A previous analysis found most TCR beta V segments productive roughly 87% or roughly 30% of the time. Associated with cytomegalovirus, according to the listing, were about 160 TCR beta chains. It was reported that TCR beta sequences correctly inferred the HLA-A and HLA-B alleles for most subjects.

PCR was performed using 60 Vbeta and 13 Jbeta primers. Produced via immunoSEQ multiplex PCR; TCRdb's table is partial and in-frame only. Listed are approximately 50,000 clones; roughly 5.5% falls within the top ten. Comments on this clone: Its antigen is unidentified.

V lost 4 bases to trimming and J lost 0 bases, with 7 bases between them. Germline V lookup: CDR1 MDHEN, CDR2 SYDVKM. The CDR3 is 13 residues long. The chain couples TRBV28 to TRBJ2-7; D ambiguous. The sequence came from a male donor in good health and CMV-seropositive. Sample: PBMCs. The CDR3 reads CASSSVGSYEQYF. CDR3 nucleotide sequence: TGTGCCAGCAGTTCGGTTGGCTCCTACGAGCAGTACTTC.